This T cell receptor beta chain was sequenced during a study of cytomegalovirus exposure and HLA in healthy donors. Study-wide points: Through in vitro validation, a few CMV-associated chains were shown to be specific for CMV antigens.

Comment on this clone: What it binds is not known.

The PCR contained 60 Vbeta and 13 Jbeta primers. Profiled with immunoSEQ multiplex PCR; TCRdb holds only in-frame clones, not every one. Recorded for this sample: about 190,000 clones. Germline V gene data show CDR1 as SGHNT and CDR2 as YYREEE (reference sequence). The germline V and J ends were trimmed by 0 bases and 2 bases, with 12 bases remaining between them. The CDR3 loop spans 17 amino acids. The chain couples TRBV5-4 to TRBJ2-6, with D maybe TRBD1 (6 bases). The sample was PBMCs. The clonotype originates from a man aged 30 to 39 in good health and CMV-seronegative. The CDR3 nucleotides read TGTGCCAGCAGCTTGGGGGCGGCAGGGGCTGGGGCCAACGTCCTGACTTTC. As protein: CASSLGAAGAGANVLTF.